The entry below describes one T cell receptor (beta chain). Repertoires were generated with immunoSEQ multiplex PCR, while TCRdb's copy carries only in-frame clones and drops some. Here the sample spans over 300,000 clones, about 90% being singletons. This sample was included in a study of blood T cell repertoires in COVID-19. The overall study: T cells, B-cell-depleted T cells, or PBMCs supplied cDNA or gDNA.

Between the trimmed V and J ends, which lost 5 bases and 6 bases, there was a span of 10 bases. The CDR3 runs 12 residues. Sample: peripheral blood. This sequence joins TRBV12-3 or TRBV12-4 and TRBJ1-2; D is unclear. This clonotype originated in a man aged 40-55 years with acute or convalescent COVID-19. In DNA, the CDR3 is TGTGCCAGCAGTCCCAGTGGCAATGGCTACACCTTC. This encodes CASSPSGNGYTF.